This TCR beta chain was obtained from a study of cytomegalovirus exposure and HLA in healthy donors. The PCR contained 60 Vbeta and 13 Jbeta primers. Profiling relied on immunoSEQ multiplex PCR, and the TCRdb table lists in-frame clones only, not all of them. The data contain 200,000 to 250,000 clones, 81% of them singletons. This clone was detected only once. In the same sample, other DNA sequences code for this CDR3. Between the trimmed V and J ends, which lost 2 bases and 4 bases, there was a span of 5 bases. Germline V gene lookup returns CDR1 KGHSH and CDR2 LQKENI. The CDR3 spans 12 residues. The chain combines TRBV18 with TRBJ1-2; D is perhaps TRBD1 (5 bases). Sequences were obtained from PBMCs. This TCR derives from a woman aged 60-75 years in good health and CMV-seropositive. The CDR3 bases are TGTGCCAGCTCACCAGGGGCCTATGGCTACACCTTC. Translation: CASSPGAYGYTF.